The source of this T cell receptor beta chain is a study of blood T cell repertoires in COVID-19. The CDR3 extends over 12 amino acids. Germline V gene sequence: CDR1 MNHNY, CDR2 SVGAGI (reference sequence). Deletions cut 7 bases from V and 2 bases from J, with 8 bases between. Here immunoSEQ multiplex PCR was the method, and the copy in TCRdb shows in-frame clones only, minus some. Of 470,000 or so clones in the sample, 80% to 90% were seen once. Sequencing used peripheral blood. The rearrangement links TRBV6-6 to TRBJ2-5; a possible D gene is TRBD2 (6 bases). The TCR comes from a human donor in a cohort sampled during active COVID-19. The DNA of the CDR3 is TGTGCCAGCATTAGCGGTCAAGAGACCCAGTACTTC. As protein: CASISGQETQYF.